The entry below gives a single T cell receptor beta chain sequence along with its context. Its matching antigen is unknown. This CDR3 contains 13 residues. Trimming took 7 bases from V and 1 from J, leaving 12 bases between them. CDR1 is SGHRS, CDR2 YFSETQ, per germline. This specimen belongs to a study of T cell responses to AZD1222 COVID-19 vaccine. Study-level points and caveats: Sampled repertoires all dated from after the peak T cell response.

Only in-frame clones appear in the TCRdb table, and some are missing; sequencing was by immunoSEQ multiplex PCR. This repertoire shows 170,000 or so clones, 90% found once; its top ten account for 1.5%. V gene TRBV5-1 combines with J gene TRBJ2-7, with a possible D match to TRBD1 (6 bases). The sequence derives from an adult in good health. The sequenced sample was peripheral blood, obtained on day 0 of AZD1222 vaccination. CDR3 in amino acids: CASGQGLSYEQYF. The CDR3 DNA sequence: TGCGCCAGCGGGCAGGGGCTGTCCTACGAGCAGTACTTC.